A few counts support the clone carrying this T cell receptor beta chain. The record originates from a study of human T cells and chemical hapten exposure. Sample time point: patch test 3, about 24 weeks after DPC sensitization. The treatment here: therapeutic diphenylcyclopropenone sensitization with weekly scalp DPC. Total RNA came from unfractionated whole blood. The germline V gene has CDR1 KGHDR and CDR2 SFDVKD. The CDR3 is 12 residues long. V dropped 5 bases and J dropped 2 bases, with 4 bases sitting between them. TCRdb re-called the RACE reads through MiXCR, storing one row per CDR3 protein. The sample includes around 40,000 distinct CDR3 sequences, roughly 12% seen only once; the top ten take 2% to 2.5%.

This TCR was sampled from a woman aged 40 to 50 with alopecia areata. Some clones in this sample may be carry-over from other donors' samples. Sequenced material: whole blood, taken in connection with sensitization to the hapten diphenylcyclopropenone (DPC). This chain joins TRBV24-1 and TRBJ2-3; no reliable D call. This chain's CDR3 is CATSADTDTQYF. CDR3 nucleotides: TGTGCCACCAGTGCGGACACAGATACGCAGTATTTT.